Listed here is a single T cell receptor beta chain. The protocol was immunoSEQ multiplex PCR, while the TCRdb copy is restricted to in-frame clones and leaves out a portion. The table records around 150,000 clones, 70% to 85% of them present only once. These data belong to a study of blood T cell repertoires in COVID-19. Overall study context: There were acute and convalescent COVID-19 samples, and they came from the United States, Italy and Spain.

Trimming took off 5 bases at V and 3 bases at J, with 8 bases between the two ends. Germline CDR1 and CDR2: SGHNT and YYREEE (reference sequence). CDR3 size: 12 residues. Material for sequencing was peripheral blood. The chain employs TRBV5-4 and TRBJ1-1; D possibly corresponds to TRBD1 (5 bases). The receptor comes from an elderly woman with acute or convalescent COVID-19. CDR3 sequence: CASSPGHTEAFF. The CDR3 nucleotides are TGTGCCAGCAGTCCAGGGCACACTGAAGCTTTCTTT.